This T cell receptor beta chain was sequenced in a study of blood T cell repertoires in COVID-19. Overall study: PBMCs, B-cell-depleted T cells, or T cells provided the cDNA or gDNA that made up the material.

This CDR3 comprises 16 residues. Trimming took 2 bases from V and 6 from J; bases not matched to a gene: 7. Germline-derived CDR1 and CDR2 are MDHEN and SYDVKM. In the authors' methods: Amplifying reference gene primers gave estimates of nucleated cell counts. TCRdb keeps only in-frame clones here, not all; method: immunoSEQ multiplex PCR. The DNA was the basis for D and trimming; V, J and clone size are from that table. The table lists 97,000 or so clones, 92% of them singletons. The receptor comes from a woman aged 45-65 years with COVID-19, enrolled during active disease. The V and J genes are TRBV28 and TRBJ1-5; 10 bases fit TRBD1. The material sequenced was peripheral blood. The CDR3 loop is CASSLVRTGGGQPQHF. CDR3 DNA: TGTGCCAGCAGTTTAGTGCGGACAGGGGGAGGTCAGCCCCAGCATTTT.